This section outlines one T cell receptor delta chain sequence together with its context. Its antigen remains unidentified. The data belong to a study of Vδ1+ human thymocytes. Sequences come from RNA converted to cDNA by reverse transcription. Pooled V-gene forward primers with one constant-region reverse primer generated the CDR3 amplicons by multiplex PCR. TCRdb fed the multiplex PCR reads to CATT. The sample has about 75,000 delta-chain clones, approximately 34% seen once. Study-level points and caveats: About 20% of thymic delta-chain sequences were Vdelta2, with few Vdelta3, unlike blood Vdelta1+ controls. Thymic TRG and TRD repertoires appeared highly polyclonal, with Gaussian CDR3 length distributions. TRG sequences recurred across donors, whereas TRD sequences stayed essentially private.

The length of the CDR3 is 24 residues. In germline, CDR1 is TSWWSYY, CDR2 QGS. With 1 base clipped from V and 0 bases from J, the junction kept 29 bases outside the gene matches. After alphabeta T cell depletion, CD3+ Vdelta1+ Vdelta2- thymocytes were sorted. Vdelta1+ thymocyte sorts reached between about 97% and 99.6% purity. Sequenced: Vdelta1+ gamma-delta thymocytes from the thymus. Subset of the sample: FACS-sorted CD3+ TCRalphabeta- TCRVdelta1+ TCRVdelta2- thymocytes. The sequence came from a boy under two years old who had congenital heart surgery. The chain is built from TRDV1 and TRDJ1; TRDD3 aligns across 7 bases. The CDR3 sequence is CALGEHQIFPRIGGSGAYTDKLIF. CDR3 nucleotide sequence: TGTGCTCTTGGGGAACATCAGATTTTTCCCAGAATAGGGGGATCGGGGGCATACACCGATAAACTCATCTTT.